Reported below is one TCR beta chain. This entry is derived from a study of blood T cell repertoires in COVID-19. Across the whole study: Samples taken during acute and convalescent COVID-19 were collected in the United States, Italy and Spain.

Original data processing: Nucleated cell counts were estimated from reference gene primer amplification. TCRdb's table, derived via immunoSEQ multiplex PCR, lists solely in-frame clones and lacks some. V, J and clone size derive from that table, while D and trimming were established from the DNA sequence. The data show roughly 220,000 clones, with around 80% seen just once and 15% held by the top ten. Germline-derived CDR1 and CDR2 are MDHEN and SYDVKM. V gave up 4 bases and J gave up 8 bases, with 17 bases separating them. The CDR3 consists of 15 residues. The cohort comprised adults aged roughly 18 to 100 years residing in approximately 25 US areas.

The sequenced material came from PBMCs or T cells enriched from blood (not recorded which). This sequence originates from a man aged 40-49 years who had recovered from COVID-19. V gene TRBV28 combines with J gene TRBJ1-4, with a weak D call TRBD1 (5 bases). CDR3 amino acids: CASSSRRRGGEKLFF. In nucleotides, the CDR3 is TGTGCCAGCAGTTCCCGCCGTAGGGGTGGGGAAAAACTGTTTTTT.